The TCR beta chain under discussion was sequenced for a study of blood T cells in healthy people across ages (dated by TCRdb to the mid-2010s). Broadly, across the study: In model experiments, roughly one uniquely barcoded TCR beta cDNA molecule per two T cells was captured by template switching. The study measured age-related changes in TCR beta repertoire diversity using deep sequencing normalized with unique cDNA molecular identifiers. The donors were split into four age groups: young (average around 15 years), middle-aged (roughly 40), aged (more than 55) and long-lived (82). For two donors (one aged 18 to 30 and one aged 80 or older), the study analyzed two additional independent replicas of 1 million unique cDNA reads from the same blood draw.

Remarks on this clonotype: Its antigen remains undetermined. Within one base of it there is no much larger clone, and no base qualities were kept.

CDR1 and CDR2 are drawn from the germline V gene: MDHEN, SYDVKM. The CDR3 has 14 amino acids, counting the end cysteine and phenylalanine. Here the CDR3 DNA is all that survives: 42 bases in frame from base 1. Relative to germline, V is 6 bases shorter and J is 5 bases shorter, with 13 bases between their ends. Receptor amplification or capture employed 5' RACE. TCRdb shows the sequencer as Illumina HiSeq 2500. A second PCR of roughly 6 to 12 cycles was performed with a sample-barcoded 5' primer and a J-beta primer mix. A unique molecular identifier was introduced onto each TCR beta cDNA molecule by a template-switch 5' adaptor carrying 12 random nucleotides. Each sample yielded at least 2.5 million CDR3-containing paired-end reads. First-strand cDNA was synthesized from all RNA with the Mint cDNA synthesis kit, primed by a TRBC-specific oligonucleotide. Following uracil-DNA glycosylase treatment, all cDNA underwent a first 18-cycle PCR with the universal primers M1SS and BC2_uni_R. As for how the authors treated the data: Normalization of each sample was performed by random selection of 1 million high-quality reads, each carrying a distinct molecular identifier. Reads sharing molecular identifiers were discarded rather than binned into consensus sequences. MiTCR, run with a Q25 quality threshold and the strictest error-elimination algorithm, handled CDR3 identification, clonotype clustering and error correction. Lower-bound total TCR beta diversity was estimated with a nonparametric unseen species model using Euler transformation. TCRdb's own reprocessing of the public reads used fastp at Q25 and MiXCR and kept productive beta chains. Rows with a matching CDR3 protein are joined into one entry that keeps the most common DNA and genes. The V and J calls, along with clone size, are taken from TCRdb and not from the paper's own processing. For this sample the table gives nearly 800,000 distinct CDR3 sequences, of which about 25% were detected only once. Roughly 3.8% of the sample lies in the top ten.

What the authors observed across the whole study: Observed TCR beta diversity per million T cells fell roughly linearly with age, and a significant reduction was already apparent by age about 43. Because profiling used bulk unsorted PBMCs, naive and antigen-experienced compartments could not be compared conclusively. The long-lived group showed more naive CD4+ T cells, fewer expanded clones and increased TCR diversity than the aged group, suggesting age selection. Estimates of total diversity from one million sequenced T cells were regarded as lower bounds and underestimates. There was a strong correlation between observed TCR beta diversity and the percentage of naive T cells measured by flow cytometry. Donor CMV infection status was unknown, potentially confounding age-related changes in expanded clonotypes.

The 40 or so donors, aged roughly 6 to 95 years, were systemically healthy Caucasian individuals from Russia. Each donor gave 8.5 to 10 milliliters of peripheral blood, collected into EDTA-treated Vacutainer tubes. Ficoll-Paque density-gradient centrifugation was used to isolate PBMCs, with at least 6.5 million per sample. Trizol reagent was used to extract total RNA from PBMCs, with at least 6 micrograms per sample. Naive CD45RAhigh/CD27high T cell percentages were measured by flow cytometry on a PBMC aliquot from every donor. These data also featured in a second study, about T cells of mothers and their children. The second study also describes: Nine systemically healthy Caucasian individuals served as donors, namely three mothers together with their six children. cDNA synthesis used all of the extracted RNA, with roughly 1.5 ug of RNA in each 15 ul reaction. In the second PCR, the M1S primer introduced both the sample barcodes and 2-4 random nucleotides. More than 8.5 million TCR beta CDR3 reads were obtained from each mother, and roughly 3.1 million reads were obtained from each child. In both related and unrelated pairs, thymic selection shapes the output of TCR recombination in a similar way, with inherited differences having only a minor effect. Normalized repertoire overlap was always slightly but never significantly higher in related than unrelated mother-child pairs. Persistent microchimeric T cell clones were not detected, at a sensitivity of roughly 100 clones per million clonotypes. To look for features that set related mother-child pairs apart from unrelated individuals, the researchers ran deep NGS to compare the TCR beta repertoires of mothers and children. Mothers averaged roughly 40 +/- 4 years of age and children averaged 11 +/- 4 years. After adapter ligation with NEBNext reagents, the libraries were sequenced on Illumina HiSeq 2000 with 100+100 nt paired-end reads. To prevent cross-contamination, the mother and child libraries were prepared one month apart and sequenced in separate runs. For each donor, somewhere between about 450,000 and 2,200,000 distinct TCR beta clonotypes were identified. Naive TCR beta clonotypes were estimated from low-frequency clonotypes matched to each donor's FACS-determined naive share, without sorting.

The sequencing input was blood. The TCR sequence derives from a boy aged 5 to 17 in good health. Rearrangement joined TRBV28 to TRBJ1-4, with the D gene not confidently named. In nucleotides, the sequence is TGTGCCAGCAGGGACGGAGAAAAGAATGAAAAACTGTTTTTT. Its coded protein is CASRDGEKNEKLFF.